A selection of T cell receptor beta chains follows, all from one sample in a study of blood T cell repertoires in COVID-19. Sequencing was performed with immunoSEQ multiplex PCR; in TCRdb, only in-frame clones are kept and a portion is missing. This repertoire shows about 370,000 clones, 90% found once; its top ten account for about 6.8%. Sequenced sample: peripheral blood. These receptors originate from a man aged 18 to 29 with active or convalescent COVID-19. Both conserved end residues are part of each CDR3. D genes are given only for firm matches. Rows may omit the clone size; those that give it use once, few, many or a size class.

J gene: TRBJ1-1; D gene: TRBD1; clone size: few; V gene: TRBV7-3; CDR3 DNA: TGTGCCAGCCGGGACAGGCAGAACACTGAAGCTTTCTTT; CDR3 protein: CASRDRQNTEAFF
J gene: TRBJ1-3; D gene: NA; clone size: NA; V gene: TRBV18; CDR3 DNA: TGTGCCAGCTCCCGCACAGACGGCTCTGGAAACACCATATATTTT; CDR3 protein: CASSRTDGSGNTIYF
J gene: TRBJ2-3; D gene: NA; clone size: NA; V gene: TRBV7-2; CDR3 DNA: TGTGCCAGCAGCTTTGCCGGGGGTTCGTCTAATACGCAGTATTTT; CDR3 protein: CASSFAGGSSNTQYF
J gene: TRBJ1-1; D gene: TRBD1; clone size: NA; V gene: TRBV11-2; CDR3 DNA: TGTGCCAGCAGCTTACCCGGGACAGTGAACACTGAAGCTTTCTTT; CDR3 protein: CASSLPGTVNTEAFF
J gene: TRBJ1-5; D gene: TRBD1; clone size: NA; V gene: TRBV27; CDR3 DNA: TGTGCCAGCAGTTTCCGGGACAGGTCCCAGCCCCAGCATTTT; CDR3 protein: CASSFRDRSQPQHF
J gene: TRBJ2-3; D gene: NA; clone size: NA; V gene: TRBV19; CDR3 DNA: TGTGCCAGTAGTTTGGGCTACACAACGGATACGCAGTATTTT; CDR3 protein: CASSLGYTTDTQYF
J gene: TRBJ1-4; D gene: NA; clone size: NA; V gene: TRBV5-8; CDR3 DNA: TGTGCCAGTTCTTACTCACCTAATGAAAAACTGTTTTTT; CDR3 protein: CASSYSPNEKLFF
J gene: TRBJ2-5; D gene: TRBD2; clone size: NA; V gene: TRBV13; CDR3 DNA: TGTGCCAGCACCCTCCGCCAGCGGGGGATATTGACCCAGTACTTC; CDR3 protein: CASTLRQRGILTQYF
J gene: TRBJ1-4; D gene: NA; clone size: NA; V gene: TRBV4-1; CDR3 DNA: TGCGCCAGCAGCCAACAGGGCCTGACTAATGAAAAACTGTTTTTT; CDR3 protein: CASSQQGLTNEKLFF
J gene: TRBJ2-2; D gene: TRBD1; clone size: NA; V gene: TRBV19; CDR3 DNA: TGTGCCAGTAGTCTGGACAGGGGAAACACCGGGGAGCTGTTTTTT; CDR3 protein: CASSLDRGNTGELFF
J gene: TRBJ1-5; D gene: TRBD1; clone size: NA; V gene: TRBV12-3/TRBV12-4; CDR3 DNA: TGTGCCAGCAGATTGACAGGGGGCGGCCAGCATTTT; CDR3 protein: CASRLTGGGQHF
J gene: TRBJ1-2; D gene: NA; clone size: NA; V gene: TRBV6-5; CDR3 DNA: TGTGCCAGCAGTTATACGAGAGTGGACTATGGCTACACCTTC; CDR3 protein: CASSYTRVDYGYTF
J gene: TRBJ1-6; D gene: TRBD1; clone size: NA; V gene: TRBV4-1; CDR3 DNA: TGCGCCAGCAGCCGGCTCGGACAGGGGGATTCACCCCTCCACTTT; CDR3 protein: CASSRLGQGDSPLHF
J gene: TRBJ1-6; D gene: TRBD1; clone size: NA; V gene: TRBV6-5; CDR3 DNA: TGTGCCAGCAGCCCAACAGGGGTTGGATCACCCCTCCACTTT; CDR3 protein: CASSPTGVGSPLHF
J gene: TRBJ2-3; D gene: NA; clone size: once; V gene: TRBV6-5; CDR3 DNA: TGTGCCAGCAGTCGGGTTGCGACCCGCACAGATACGCAGTATTTT; CDR3 protein: CASSRVATRTDTQYF
J gene: TRBJ2-2; D gene: TRBD2; clone size: NA; V gene: TRBV6-2/TRBV6-3; CDR3 DNA: TGTGCCAGCAGTTACGATTCTAGCGGGACCGGGGAGCTGTTTTTT; CDR3 protein: CASSYDSSGTGELFF
J gene: TRBJ2-2; D gene: TRBD1; clone size: NA; V gene: TRBV28; CDR3 DNA: TGTGCCAGCAGCTTAACCGGGACAGGGTTCTCCGGGGAGCTGTTTTTT; CDR3 protein: CASSLTGTGFSGELFF
J gene: TRBJ1-1; D gene: TRBD1; clone size: once; V gene: TRBV2; CDR3 DNA: TGTGCCAGCAGGGCCGGGACAGGGGGCGCGAACACTGAAGCTTTCTTT; CDR3 protein: CASRAGTGGANTEAFF
J gene: TRBJ2-3; D gene: NA; clone size: NA; V gene: TRBV9; CDR3 DNA: TGTGCCAGCAGCGTAGTAGCAGGGAGGGGGACCACAGATACGCAGTATTTT; CDR3 protein: CASSVVAGRGTTDTQYF
J gene: TRBJ2-7; D gene: TRBD1; clone size: NA; V gene: TRBV6-6; CDR3 DNA: TGTGCCAGCAGTAGGGACAGGGCCTCCTACGAGCAGTACTTC; CDR3 protein: CASSRDRASYEQYF
J gene: TRBJ2-7; D gene: NA; clone size: NA; V gene: TRBV13; CDR3 DNA: TGTGCCAGCAGCTTAGACCGGGGTCCTACCGAGCAGTACTTC; CDR3 protein: CASSLDRGPTEQYF
J gene: TRBJ2-7; D gene: TRBD1; clone size: NA; V gene: TRBV6-6; CDR3 DNA: TGTGCCAGCAGGCGACAGGGAAGCCACGGTAGCTCCTACGAGCAGTACTTC; CDR3 protein: CASRRQGSHGSSYEQYF
J gene: TRBJ2-2; D gene: TRBD1; clone size: NA; V gene: TRBV4-1; CDR3 DNA: TGCGCCAGCAGCCCGCTCCCTCCGGGACAGGGCGGGGAGCTGTTTTTT; CDR3 protein: CASSPLPPGQGGELFF
J gene: TRBJ2-3; D gene: TRBD1; clone size: NA; V gene: TRBV28; CDR3 DNA: TGTGCCAGCAGTTTTCGGTACACGACAGGGATTAGCACAGATACGCAGTATTTT; CDR3 protein: CASSFRYTTGISTDTQYF
J gene: TRBJ2-2; D gene: NA; clone size: NA; V gene: TRBV12-3/TRBV12-4; CDR3 DNA: TGTGCCAGCAGTTTCGGAGGCACCGGGGAGCTGTTTTTT; CDR3 protein: CASSFGGTGELFF
J gene: TRBJ2-7; D gene: TRBD2; clone size: NA; V gene: TRBV3-1/TRBV3-2; CDR3 DNA: TGTGCCAGCACACTAGCGGGAGGGCCCTACGAGCAGTACTTC; CDR3 protein: CASTLAGGPYEQYF
J gene: TRBJ1-4; D gene: NA; clone size: NA; V gene: TRBV5-1; CDR3 DNA: TGCGCCAGCAGTTTTGGAAATCCGGAGAGAGGAAAACTGTTTTTT; CDR3 protein: CASSFGNPERGKLFF
J gene: TRBJ1-1; D gene: NA; clone size: NA; V gene: TRBV5-6; CDR3 DNA: TGTGCCAGCAGCTTCATACAGTCTGAAGCTTTCTTT; CDR3 protein: CASSFIQSEAFF
J gene: TRBJ2-2; D gene: TRBD2; clone size: NA; V gene: TRBV11-1; CDR3 DNA: TGTGCCAGCAGCTTCGCGGGGGGCGGCACCGGGGAGCTGTTTTTT; CDR3 protein: CASSFAGGGTGELFF
J gene: TRBJ2-7; D gene: NA; clone size: NA; V gene: TRBV12-3/TRBV12-4; CDR3 DNA: TGTGCCAGCAGCATTCAGGGGTCCGAGCAGTACTTC; CDR3 protein: CASSIQGSEQYF
J gene: TRBJ2-3; D gene: NA; clone size: NA; V gene: TRBV7-2; CDR3 DNA: TGTGCCAGCAGCTCCTTTCTGACAGATACGCAGTATTTT; CDR3 protein: CASSSFLTDTQYF
J gene: TRBJ1-6; D gene: NA; clone size: NA; V gene: TRBV27; CDR3 DNA: TGTGCCAGCAGCCTCACAGGGATTTCACCCCTCCACTTT; CDR3 protein: CASSLTGISPLHF
J gene: TRBJ1-5; D gene: NA; clone size: NA; V gene: TRBV7-6; CDR3 DNA: TGTGCCAGCAGCTCAGGGACTGTTAGCAATCAGCCCCAGCATTTT; CDR3 protein: CASSSGTVSNQPQHF
J gene: TRBJ1-4; D gene: NA; clone size: NA; V gene: TRBV6-2/TRBV6-3; CDR3 DNA: TGTGCCAGCAGTCTTAAGAGAGGACAGCGATATCCTGCAACTAATGAAAAACTGTTTTTT; CDR3 protein: CASSLKRGQRYPATNEKLFF
J gene: TRBJ1-5; D gene: NA; clone size: NA; V gene: TRBV10-3; CDR3 DNA: TGTGCCATCAGTGACCCCAGGGAAGGGGGCAATCAGCCCCAGCATTTT; CDR3 protein: CAISDPREGGNQPQHF
J gene: TRBJ1-4; D gene: TRBD1; clone size: NA; V gene: TRBV7-9; CDR3 DNA: TGTGCCAGCAGACGGGACAGGGTAGAAGAAAAACTGTTTTTT; CDR3 protein: CASRRDRVEEKLFF
J gene: TRBJ2-1; D gene: TRBD2; clone size: NA; V gene: TRBV28; CDR3 DNA: TGTGCCAGCAGTTTACCTAGCGGGGTAAATGAGCAGTTCTTC; CDR3 protein: CASSLPSGVNEQFF
J gene: TRBJ2-5; D gene: NA; clone size: NA; V gene: TRBV28; CDR3 DNA: TGTGCCAGCCATACTAACAGGGACGAGACCCAGTACTTC; CDR3 protein: CASHTNRDETQYF
J gene: TRBJ2-2; D gene: TRBD2; clone size: NA; V gene: TRBV5-8; CDR3 DNA: TGTGCCAGCAGCTCCCGGGGGGGGAACACCGGGGAGCTGTTTTTT; CDR3 protein: CASSSRGGNTGELFF
J gene: TRBJ1-2; D gene: TRBD1; clone size: NA; V gene: TRBV19; CDR3 DNA: TGTGCCAGTAGTATTGACAGGGTGAACTTCGGCTACACCTTC; CDR3 protein: CASSIDRVNFGYTF
J gene: TRBJ2-2; D gene: TRBD2; clone size: NA; V gene: TRBV18; CDR3 DNA: TGTGCCAGCTCACCGGGAGTAGCGGGACCCACCGGGGAGCTGTTTTTT; CDR3 protein: CASSPGVAGPTGELFF
J gene: TRBJ2-2; D gene: TRBD2; clone size: NA; V gene: TRBV6-5; CDR3 DNA: TGTGCCAGCAGGGGGACTAGCTGGCTTACCGGGGAGCTGTTTTTT; CDR3 protein: CASRGTSWLTGELFF
J gene: TRBJ2-7; D gene: NA; clone size: NA; V gene: TRBV10-2; CDR3 DNA: TGCGCCAGCAGTGAGGAGCGGATCTACGAGCAGTACTTC; CDR3 protein: CASSEERIYEQYF
J gene: TRBJ1-1; D gene: TRBD1; clone size: once; V gene: TRBV11-2; CDR3 DNA: TGTGCCAGCAGGGACCCGGGACAGTCGACTGAAGCTTTCTTT; CDR3 protein: CASRDPGQSTEAFF
J gene: TRBJ1-6; D gene: TRBD1; clone size: NA; V gene: TRBV7-9; CDR3 DNA: TGTGCCAGCAGCTTGGGACAGGGCCCGAGCTCCTATAATTCACCCCTCCACTTT; CDR3 protein: CASSLGQGPSSYNSPLHF
J gene: TRBJ1-3; D gene: NA; clone size: NA; V gene: TRBV19; CDR3 DNA: TGTGCCAGTAGTTTTCAGGGGTCAGCTGGAAACACCATATATTTT; CDR3 protein: CASSFQGSAGNTIYF
J gene: TRBJ1-5; D gene: NA; clone size: NA; V gene: TRBV28; CDR3 DNA: TGTGCCAGCAGTCTCGACAGGAAACTTGGGAATCAGCCCCAGCATTTT; CDR3 protein: CASSLDRKLGNQPQHF
J gene: TRBJ2-2; D gene: NA; clone size: NA; V gene: TRBV7-2; CDR3 DNA: TGTGCCAGCAGCTTACGCGTGACCGGGGAGCTGTTTTTT; CDR3 protein: CASSLRVTGELFF
J gene: TRBJ2-5; D gene: TRBD2; clone size: NA; V gene: TRBV27; CDR3 DNA: TGTGCCAGCAGTTCGCCGGGACTAGCGGGAGGGCGGGAGACCCAGTACTTC; CDR3 protein: CASSSPGLAGGRETQYF
J gene: TRBJ1-3; D gene: TRBD1; clone size: NA; V gene: TRBV7-2; CDR3 DNA: TGTGCCAGCAACAGACAGGGATCTGGAAACACCATATATTTT; CDR3 protein: CASNRQGSGNTIYF
J gene: TRBJ1-6; D gene: TRBD1; clone size: NA; V gene: TRBV4-3; CDR3 DNA: TGCGCCAGCAGCCAAGCCATGACAGGGAGCTCCTATAATTCACCCCTCCACTTT; CDR3 protein: CASSQAMTGSSYNSPLHF
J gene: TRBJ2-7; D gene: TRBD1; clone size: NA; V gene: TRBV4-3; CDR3 DNA: TGCGCCAGCAGCCAAGGATCCGGGACAGGCTACGAGCAGTACTTC; CDR3 protein: CASSQGSGTGYEQYF
J gene: TRBJ2-1; D gene: NA; clone size: NA; V gene: TRBV15; CDR3 DNA: TGTGCCACCAGCCAACCTCCACGACCCACTAGTTTCAATGAGCAGTTCTTC; CDR3 protein: CATSQPPRPTSFNEQFF
J gene: TRBJ1-5; D gene: TRBD1; clone size: few; V gene: TRBV19; CDR3 DNA: TGTGCCAGTAGTAAGGACAGGGGGTGGAATCAGCCCCAGCATTTT; CDR3 protein: CASSKDRGWNQPQHF
J gene: TRBJ1-4; D gene: NA; clone size: NA; V gene: TRBV2; CDR3 DNA: TGTGCCAGCTTGGACAGAAAAACAACTAATGAAAAACTGTTTTTT; CDR3 protein: CASLDRKTTNEKLFF
J gene: TRBJ2-2; D gene: TRBD1; clone size: NA; V gene: TRBV19; CDR3 DNA: TGTGCCAGTAGTAGGGACAGGCCCGAGGGCACCGGGGAGCTGTTTTTT; CDR3 protein: CASSRDRPEGTGELFF
J gene: TRBJ1-1; D gene: NA; clone size: NA; V gene: TRBV11-2; CDR3 DNA: TGTGCCAGCAGCTTTACAGGGATGAACACTGAAGCTTTCTTT; CDR3 protein: CASSFTGMNTEAFF
J gene: TRBJ2-1; D gene: NA; clone size: NA; V gene: TRBV6-4; CDR3 DNA: TGTGCCAGCAGCCGAGAACAGTACAATGAGCAGTTCTTC; CDR3 protein: CASSREQYNEQFF
J gene: TRBJ1-4; D gene: NA; clone size: NA; V gene: TRBV13; CDR3 DNA: TGTGCCAGCAGCCTGGGACATAATGAAAAACTGTTTTTT; CDR3 protein: CASSLGHNEKLFF